This is a list of T cell receptor beta chains from one sample in a study of CD8+ T cells in alopecia areata. The table came from immunoSEQ multiplex PCR; TCRdb's copy has only in-frame clones and leaves some out. The sample has roughly 190,000 clones; 45% to 65% are singletons. This sample comprised CD4+ T cells sorted from blood, obtained at week 4, from a patient treated with tofacitinib. All receptors come from a human donor with alopecia areata. Both conserved end residues are part of each CDR3. The order of the fields is CDR3 DNA, CDR3 protein, J gene, clone size, D gene, V gene. The D gene is left open where the match is weak. Size values are once, few and many counts, or a class for expanded clones, and some rows have none.

TGTGCCAGCAGCTTAGATATACAGGCCCAGAGGGCTTTCTTT,CASSLDIQAQRAFF,TRBJ1-1,.,.,TRBV7-9
TGTGCCAGCAGTACCAGGACAGGACTCCTCGAGCAGTACTTC,CASSTRTGLLEQYF,TRBJ2-7,few,TRBD1,TRBV6-5
TGCAGCGCGACGGGCCCGGGCGGGACCCAAGAGACCCAGTACTTC,CSATGPGGTQETQYF,TRBJ2-5,once,.,TRBV29-1
TGCGCCAGCAGCCTACTAGCGGGAGGAGGCTCCTACAATGAGCAGTTCTTC,CASSLLAGGGSYNEQFF,TRBJ2-1,once,TRBD2,TRBV5-1
TGTGCCAGCAAGTCTAGCGGGAACCTTAACACAGATACGCAGTATTTT,CASKSSGNLNTDTQYF,TRBJ2-3,few,TRBD2,TRBV27
TGCGCCAGCAGCTTGTCCTTGGCGGACAGGACTCCCCAGTACTTC,CASSLSLADRTPQYF,TRBJ2-4,few,TRBD1,TRBV5-1
TGCAGCGTGACGGGACAGGGGGTAAATGGCTACACCTTC,CSVTGQGVNGYTF,TRBJ1-2,.,TRBD1,TRBV29-1
TGTGCCAGCAGTTCCACGCAGGGGGCGCGAACGGGCTATGGCTACACCTTC,CASSSTQGARTGYGYTF,TRBJ1-2,once,TRBD1,TRBV5-4
TGCGCCAGCAGCTTGCGGGACAGGTTACAAGAGACCCAGTACTTC,CASSLRDRLQETQYF,TRBJ2-5,.,TRBD1,TRBV5-1
TGTGCCAGCTCACCAAAGGTCGGGCAGCCCCAGCATTTT,CASSPKVGQPQHF,TRBJ1-5,.,.,TRBV18
TGTGCCAGCAGCTTGGCTGCGGGTTCCTATGGCTACACCTTC,CASSLAAGSYGYTF,TRBJ1-2,few,.,TRBV5-6
TGCAGCGTTGCCAAGGAGGTTTTGGGGTTCCCTCAACAGTTCTTC,CSVAKEVLGFPQQFF,TRBJ2-1,.,.,TRBV29-1
TGTGCCAGCAGCCCTCCCCGTACAGGGAACTATGGCTACACCTTC,CASSPPRTGNYGYTF,TRBJ1-2,once,.,TRBV25-1
TGCGCCAGCAGCCAGGAGGACACTGAGTATCAGCCCCAGCATTTT,CASSQEDTEYQPQHF,TRBJ1-5,.,.,TRBV4-3
TGCGCCAGCAGCCGTGGACAGGGGGCGCTGGGGGAGACCCAGTACTTC,CASSRGQGALGETQYF,TRBJ2-5,few,TRBD1,TRBV4-1
TGTGCCAGCAGCTTCGGGACTAGCGGGATTGGTGAGCAGTACTTC,CASSFGTSGIGEQYF,TRBJ2-7,.,TRBD2,TRBV7-9
TGTGCCAGCAGTCTACAGGACGCGAGGACTGAAGCTTTCTTT,CASSLQDARTEAFF,TRBJ1-1,few,.,TRBV6-5
TGTGCCACCAGCAGCGGTGGGAGAGTGAACACTGAAGCTTTCTTT,CATSSGGRVNTEAFF,TRBJ1-1,once,.,TRBV15
TGTGCCAGCAGCGCACAGGGGGCCTCCTACAATGAGCAGTTCTTC,CASSAQGASYNEQFF,TRBJ2-1,.,TRBD1,TRBV7-2
TGTGCCAGCAGTTACCCCTCGACAGCAAGCAATCAGCCCCAGCATTTT,CASSYPSTASNQPQHF,TRBJ1-5,.,.,TRBV6-6
TGTGCCATCAGACTTTCCGGGACGGACTATGGCTACACCTTC,CAIRLSGTDYGYTF,TRBJ1-2,many,.,TRBV10-3
TGCAGCGTTGAAGACAGGGGGCTAGAGACCCAGTACTTC,CSVEDRGLETQYF,TRBJ2-5,.,TRBD1,TRBV29-1
TGTGCCAGCTCGTACGCTAGGACAGGGACTGGAAACACCATATATTTT,CASSYARTGTGNTIYF,TRBJ1-3,few,TRBD1,TRBV18
TGTGCCAGCAGTGGGACAGGGGGAAACGTACGGCCCCAGCATTTT,CASSGTGGNVRPQHF,TRBJ1-5,once,TRBD1,TRBV2
TGTGCCAGCTCACCGATAAGGGCTCGCACTGAAGCTTTCTTT,CASSPIRARTEAFF,TRBJ1-1,.,.,TRBV18
TGTGCCAGCAGTGGGACTAGCGGAGGGGAATACGAGCAGTACTTC,CASSGTSGGEYEQYF,TRBJ2-7,.,TRBD2,TRBV25-1
TGCAGCGTCGTAACAGGGGGGGAGGGTGGCTACACCTTC,CSVVTGGEGGYTF,TRBJ1-2,.,TRBD1,TRBV29-1
TGTGCCAGCAGTTTTCCTTCCGAGCAGTACTTC,CASSFPSEQYF,TRBJ2-7,.,.,TRBV2
TGTGCCAGCAGTGAACAAGGGACTAGATATGAGCAGTTCTTC,CASSEQGTRYEQFF,TRBJ2-1,.,TRBD2,TRBV2
TGTGCCAGCCGCAGCCAGGGGGCGGGTGGAAACACCATATATTTT,CASRSQGAGGNTIYF,TRBJ1-3,few,TRBD1,TRBV28
TGTGCCAGCAGCGTTTCAGGGGACTACACAGATACGCAGTATTTT,CASSVSGDYTDTQYF,TRBJ2-3,.,.,TRBV9
TGTGCCAGCAGCCGAGGGAGAAATGAGCAGTTCTTC,CASSRGRNEQFF,TRBJ2-1,.,.,TRBV2
TGCAGCGTTGATTTAACCGGGGGCGCAGATACGCAGTATTTT,CSVDLTGGADTQYF,TRBJ2-3,.,.,TRBV29-1
TGTGCCAGCAGCCCGAGGCTGGAGGCCCTCGGAGGCTACACCTTC,CASSPRLEALGGYTF,TRBJ1-2,.,.,TRBV7-2
TGCAGCGGGATGACAGGGGGCGCAACTGAAGCTTTCTTT,CSGMTGGATEAFF,TRBJ1-1,.,TRBD1,TRBV29-1
TGTGCCAGCAGCCCCAAAGGGGGAGGCACAGATACGCAGTATTTT,CASSPKGGGTDTQYF,TRBJ2-3,.,.,TRBV25-1